This T cell receptor beta chain was identified in a study of blood T cells in healthy people across ages (dated by TCRdb to the mid-2010s). About the full investigation: In model experiments, roughly one uniquely barcoded TCR beta cDNA molecule per two T cells was captured by template switching. Age-related changes in TCR beta repertoire diversity were measured in the study by deep sequencing normalized with unique cDNA molecular identifiers. Four age groups were formed from the donors: young (average about 16 years), middle-aged (approximately 40), aged (62) and long-lived (less than 85). To avoid experimental bias, donors of different ages were spread randomly across the sequencing lanes. Two additional independent replicas of 1 million unique cDNA reads from the same blood draw were analyzed for two donors (one aged 18 to 29 and one aged 80 or older).

The library was produced with 5' RACE. The sequencer was an Illumina HiSeq 2500. A second PCR of roughly 6 to 11 cycles was run with a J-beta primer mix and a sample-barcoded 5' primer. A template-switch 5' adaptor carrying 12 random nucleotides introduced a unique molecular identifier onto each TCR beta cDNA molecule. Each sample yielded at least 2.5 million CDR3-containing paired-end reads. All of the RNA was converted into first-strand cDNA using the Mint cDNA synthesis kit, with a TRBC-specific oligonucleotide serving as the primer. Following uracil-DNA glycosylase treatment, a first 18-cycle PCR with universal primers M1SS and BC2_uni_R was performed on all cDNA. In the authors' own workflow: Normalization of each sample was performed by random selection of 1 million high-quality reads, each carrying a distinct molecular identifier. Instead of being binned into consensus sequences, reads with shared molecular identifiers were discarded. MiTCR, set to a Q25 quality threshold and the strictest error-elimination algorithm, was used for CDR3 identification, clonotype clustering and error correction. A nonparametric unseen species model using Euler transformation provided a lower-bound estimate of total TCR beta diversity. The public sequencing data were trimmed at Q25 with fastp and processed into clonotypes with MiXCR by TCRdb, which kept only in-frame beta chains. Each entry is one CDR3 protein sequence, shown with its most common DNA and genes. The authors' filters were not applied to this entry. Present in this sample are 800,000 or so distinct CDR3 sequences, less than 60% of which were seen just once. 15% to 20% of the sample rests with the top ten.

The research as a whole found: A strong correlation was found between observed TCR beta diversity and the percentage of naive T cells measured by flow cytometry. Bulk unsorted PBMC profiling prevented conclusive comparison of naive and antigen-experienced compartments. Because the CMV infection status of the donors was unknown, age-related changes in expanded clonotypes may potentially have been confounded. Compared with the aged group, more naive CD4+ T cells, fewer expanded clones and increased TCR diversity were shown by the long-lived group, suggesting age selection. As age increased, observed TCR beta diversity per million T cells dropped in a roughly linear way, and a significant reduction was already evident by age 40. Estimates of total diversity based on one million sequenced T cells were regarded as lower bounds and as underestimates.

V is shortened by 1 base, J by 6 bases, and the region joining them spans 16 bases. The CDR3 has 15 amino acids, counting the end cysteine and phenylalanine. The CDR3 DNA has 45 bases and is translated from base 1. The germline V gene (reference sequence) gives CDR1 as DFQATT and CDR2 as SNEGSKA. Comment on this clonotype: This receptor's antigen is unknown. No much larger clone exists at a distance of one base, and base qualities are not known.

Donors were 39 systemically healthy Caucasian individuals from Russia aged roughly 6 to 95 years. Each donor gave around 9.9 milliliters of peripheral blood, collected into EDTA-treated Vacutainer tubes. Ficoll-Paque density-gradient centrifugation was used to isolate PBMCs, with at least 6.5 million per sample. Total RNA, at least 6 micrograms per sample, was extracted from PBMCs with Trizol reagent. For every donor, an aliquot of PBMCs went through flow cytometry to measure the percentages of naive CD45RAhigh/CD27high T cells. This receptor was taken from a man aged 80 or over in good health. The sample was blood. Rearrangement joined TRBV20-1 to TRBJ2-1, with TRBD1 as a weak D call on 5 bases. The nucleotide sequence reads as follows: TGCAGTGCTAGAGGATTAAGGGGCGTAATCAATGAGCAGTTCTTC. It codes for CSARGLRGVINEQFF.